The source of this TCR beta chain is a study of OX40 agonist ivuxolimab in advanced cancers. In the study overall: Of the patients, three showed partial responses, one with hepatocellular carcinoma and two with cutaneous melanoma.

The data were produced by immunoSEQ multiplex PCR, yet TCRdb's version contains in-frame clones alone and is incomplete. The sample lists roughly 93,000 clones, roughly four fifths seen once, with less than 6% in the top ten. Autoimmune disease history or systemic immunosuppression excluded patients. This CDR3 is 16 amino acids long. This receptor was obtained from an adult with an advanced solid tumor such as melanoma, head and neck, liver or kidney cancer. The material was CD4+ or CD8+ T cells sorted from blood, obtained in a trial of the OX40 agonist ivuxolimab. The chain carries TRBV21-1 and TRBJ2-5; the D segment call TRBD1 is taken from the table without a DNA check. The J call is uncertain, as TRBJ2-7 better fits the DNA end. TRBV21-1 is listed as a pseudogene. The CDR3 DNA is TGTGCCAGCAGCATTCCCAGGGGGCCCCCGATCTACGAGCAGTACTTC. It translates to CASSIPRGPPIYEQYF.